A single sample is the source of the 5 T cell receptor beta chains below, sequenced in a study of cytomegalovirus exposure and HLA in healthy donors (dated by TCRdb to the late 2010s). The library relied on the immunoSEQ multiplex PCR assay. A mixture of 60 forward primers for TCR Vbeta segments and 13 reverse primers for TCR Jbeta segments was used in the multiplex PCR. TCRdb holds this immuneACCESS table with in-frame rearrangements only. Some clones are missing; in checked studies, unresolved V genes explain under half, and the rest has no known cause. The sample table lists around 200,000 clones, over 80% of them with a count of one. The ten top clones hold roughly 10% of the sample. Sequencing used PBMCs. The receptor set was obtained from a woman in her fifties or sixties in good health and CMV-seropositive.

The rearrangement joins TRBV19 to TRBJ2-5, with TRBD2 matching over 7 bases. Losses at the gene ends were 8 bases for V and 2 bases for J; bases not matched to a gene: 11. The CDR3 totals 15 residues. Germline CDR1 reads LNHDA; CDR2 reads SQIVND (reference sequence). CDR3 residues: CASQTPRGGQETQYF. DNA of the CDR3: TGTGCCAGTCAAACCCCCCGCGGGGGACAAGAGACCCAGTACTTC.

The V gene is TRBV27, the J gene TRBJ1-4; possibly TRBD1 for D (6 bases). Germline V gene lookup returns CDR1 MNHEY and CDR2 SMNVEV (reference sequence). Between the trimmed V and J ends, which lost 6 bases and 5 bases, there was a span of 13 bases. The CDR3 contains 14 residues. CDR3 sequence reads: CASSEGQRNEKLFF. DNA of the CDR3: TGTGCCAGCAGCGAGGGACAAAGAAATGAAAAACTGTTTTTT.

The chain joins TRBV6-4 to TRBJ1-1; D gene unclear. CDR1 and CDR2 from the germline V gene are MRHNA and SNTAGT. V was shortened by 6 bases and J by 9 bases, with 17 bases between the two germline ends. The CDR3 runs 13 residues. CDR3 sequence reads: CASSYNSWSQAFF. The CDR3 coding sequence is TGTGCCAGCAGCTACAATTCTTGGAGCCAAGCTTTCTTT.

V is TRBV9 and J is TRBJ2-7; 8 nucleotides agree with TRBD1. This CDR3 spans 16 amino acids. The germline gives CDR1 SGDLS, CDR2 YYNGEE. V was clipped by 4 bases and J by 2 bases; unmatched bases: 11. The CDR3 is CASSKAGTGLTYEQYF. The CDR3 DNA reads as TGTGCCAGCAGCAAAGCCGGGACAGGATTAACCTACGAGCAGTACTTC.

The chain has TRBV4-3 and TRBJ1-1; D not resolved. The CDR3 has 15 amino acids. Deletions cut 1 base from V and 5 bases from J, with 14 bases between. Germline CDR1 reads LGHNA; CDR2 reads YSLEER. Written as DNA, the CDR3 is TGCGCCAGCAGCCAAGGAGGCCGTTCCCGAACTGAAGCTTTCTTT. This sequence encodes CASSQGGRSRTEAFF.